This T cell receptor (beta chain) originates from a study of PD-L1 blockade in urothelial cancer. In the study overall: Blood analysis occurred 3 weeks (second dose) and 6 weeks after treatment start.

Synthetic spike-ins, TCR analog templates, were added into each PCR. Some clones are missing from TCRdb's copy, which holds only in-frame ones; the method was immunoSEQ multiplex PCR. Of 75,000 to 95,000 clones detected, about 85% appear once; the ten largest clones hold about 6.2%. This clone came up once. As to time point: pretreatment peripheral blood. Locally advanced or metastatic urothelial carcinoma was diagnosed in the patients. Pretreatment and on-treatment samples were taken, numbering 1 to 8 per patient. Germline V gives CDR1 KGHSH, CDR2 LQKENI. The CDR3 has 14 amino acids. The V end was cut by 0 bases, the J end by 1 base, with 6 bases between.

The TCR comes from a man in his forties with urothelial cancer. The input for sequencing was PBMCs, taken around atezolizumab (anti-PD-L1) treatment. The chain recombines TRBV18 with TRBJ2-5; D is possibly TRBD1 (5 bases). This chain's CDR3 is CASSPPTAQETQYF. CDR3 nucleotides: TGTGCCAGCTCACCACCGACAGCCCAAGAGACCCAGTACTTC.